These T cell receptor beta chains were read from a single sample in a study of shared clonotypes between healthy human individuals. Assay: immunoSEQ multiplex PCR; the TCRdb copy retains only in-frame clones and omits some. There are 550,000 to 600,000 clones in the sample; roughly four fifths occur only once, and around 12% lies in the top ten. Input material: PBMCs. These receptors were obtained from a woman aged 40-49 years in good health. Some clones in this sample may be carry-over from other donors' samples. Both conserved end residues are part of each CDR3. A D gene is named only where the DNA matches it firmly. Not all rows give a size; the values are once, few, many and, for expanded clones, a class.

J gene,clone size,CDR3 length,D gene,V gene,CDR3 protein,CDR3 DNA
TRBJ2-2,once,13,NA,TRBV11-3,CASSLSATGELFF,TGTGCCAGCAGCTTATCGGCCACCGGGGAGCTGTTTTTT
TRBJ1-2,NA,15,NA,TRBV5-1,CASSPGAAFNYGYTF,TGCGCCAGCAGCCCCGGGGCAGCATTTAACTATGGCTACACCTTC
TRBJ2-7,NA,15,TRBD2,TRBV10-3,CAISSLAGGPYEQYF,TGTGCCATCAGTTCTCTAGCGGGAGGGCCCTACGAGCAGTACTTC
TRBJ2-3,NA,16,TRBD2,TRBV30,CAWSVGGRASTDTQYF,TGTGCCTGGAGTGTGGGGGGGAGGGCCAGCACAGATACGCAGTATTTT
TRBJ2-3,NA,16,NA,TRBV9,CASSPSIETLRGKQYF,TGTGCCAGCAGCCCGTCCATAGAGACTCTCCGTGGGAAGCAGTATTTT
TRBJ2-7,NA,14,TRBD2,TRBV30,CAWRKAGGSYEQYF,TGTGCCTGGCGAAAAGCGGGAGGCTCCTACGAGCAGTACTTC
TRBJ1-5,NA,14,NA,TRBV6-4,CASSDTSVDQPQHF,TGTGCCAGCAGTGACACCTCCGTGGATCAGCCCCAGCATTTT
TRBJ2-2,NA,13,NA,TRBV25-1,CASSESWRGELFF,TGTGCCAGCAGTGAATCCTGGCGGGGGGAGCTGTTTTTT
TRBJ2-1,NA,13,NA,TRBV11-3,CASSFGIYNEQFF,TGTGCCAGCAGCTTCGGAATCTACAATGAGCAGTTCTTC
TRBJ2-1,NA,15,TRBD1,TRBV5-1,CASRSVGTGNNEQFF,TGCGCCAGCAGGTCCGTCGGGACAGGAAACAATGAGCAGTTCTTC
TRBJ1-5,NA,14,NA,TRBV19,CASSIGGGGQPQHF,TGTGCCAGTAGTATCGGAGGGGGAGGTCAGCCCCAGCATTTT
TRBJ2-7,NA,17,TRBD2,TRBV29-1,CSVEIPRTSGASYEQYF,TGCAGCGTTGAAATCCCCCGGACTAGCGGGGCCTCCTACGAGCAGTACTTC
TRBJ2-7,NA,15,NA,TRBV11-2,CASSLGSTLSYEQYF,TGTGCCAGCAGCTTAGGCTCAACCCTCTCCTACGAGCAGTACTTC
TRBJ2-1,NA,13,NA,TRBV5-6,CASSLGGVNEQFF,TGTGCCAGCAGCTTGGGAGGGGTCAATGAGCAGTTCTTC
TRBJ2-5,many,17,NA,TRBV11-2,CASSLGAMGGQSETQYF,TGTGCCAGCAGCTTAGGAGCCATGGGGGGACAATCGGAGACCCAGTACTTC
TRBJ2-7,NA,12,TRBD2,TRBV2,CAGSGSWNEQYF,TGTGCCGGCAGCGGGAGCTGGAACGAGCAGTACTTC
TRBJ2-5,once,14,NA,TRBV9,CASSLALVGETQYF,TGTGCCAGCAGCCTCGCCCTAGTTGGGGAGACCCAGTACTTC
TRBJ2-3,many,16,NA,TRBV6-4,CASSEGGGSGADTQYF,TGTGCCAGCAGTGAGGGGGGCGGGAGCGGTGCAGATACGCAGTATTTT
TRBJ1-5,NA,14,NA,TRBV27,CASSSGTRGQPQHF,TGTGCCAGCAGTTCGGGGACACGGGGTCAGCCCCAGCATTTT
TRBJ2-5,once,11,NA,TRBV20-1,CSATRQETQYF,TGCAGTGCTACCCGGCAAGAGACCCAGTACTTC
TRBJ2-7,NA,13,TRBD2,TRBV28,CASSPGGGYEQYF,TGTGCCAGCAGCCCCGGGGGGGGCTACGAGCAGTACTTC
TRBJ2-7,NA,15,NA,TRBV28,CASSPFTGWGNEQYF,TGTGCCAGCAGTCCCTTCACAGGGTGGGGTAACGAGCAGTACTTC
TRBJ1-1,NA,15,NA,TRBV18,CASSPPGPTNTEAFF,TGTGCCAGCTCACCACCGGGACCGACGAACACTGAAGCTTTCTTT
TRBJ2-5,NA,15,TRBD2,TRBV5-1,CASSLGREREETQYF,TGCGCCAGCAGCTTGGGGCGGGAGAGGGAGGAGACCCAGTACTTC
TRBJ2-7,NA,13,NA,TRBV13,CASSPRDTYEQYF,TGCGCCAGCAGCCCCCGGGACACCTACGAGCAGTACTTC
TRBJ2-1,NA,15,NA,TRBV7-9,CASSFQVRRPDEQFF,TGTGCCAGCAGCTTCCAAGTTCGGCGTCCGGATGAGCAGTTCTTC
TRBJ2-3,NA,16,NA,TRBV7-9,CASSLVIARVSDTQYF,TGTGCCAGCAGCTTAGTAATAGCAAGGGTGTCCGATACGCAGTATTTT
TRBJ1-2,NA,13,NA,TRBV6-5,CASSLQGPYGYTF,TGTGCCAGCAGCCTCCAGGGACCCTATGGCTACACCTTC
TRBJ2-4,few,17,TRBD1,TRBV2,CASSAIGQGAAGNIQYF,TGTGCCAGCAGTGCCATCGGACAGGGGGCGGCCGGGAACATTCAGTACTTC
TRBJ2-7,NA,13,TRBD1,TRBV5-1,CASSSGTGNEQYF,TGCGCCAGCAGCTCAGGGACAGGGAACGAGCAGTACTTC
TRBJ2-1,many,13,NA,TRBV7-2,CASSPIQRGEQFF,TGTGCCAGCAGCCCGATCCAGCGTGGGGAGCAGTTCTTC
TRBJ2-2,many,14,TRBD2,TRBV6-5,CASSDLAGARELFF,TGTGCCAGCAGTGATCTAGCGGGGGCGAGGGAGCTGTTTTTT
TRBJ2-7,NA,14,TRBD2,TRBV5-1,CASSLQGREEEQYF,TGCGCCAGCAGCCTCCAAGGCCGGGAGGAGGAGCAGTACTTC
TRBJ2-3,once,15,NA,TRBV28,CASRKPYWGTDTQYF,TGTGCCAGCAGGAAACCTTATTGGGGCACAGATACGCAGTATTTT
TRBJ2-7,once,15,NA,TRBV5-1,CASSLERVGGHEQYF,TGCGCCAGCAGCTTGGAGAGGGTGGGGGGACACGAGCAGTACTTC
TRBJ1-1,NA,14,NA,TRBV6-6,CASSLTGINTEAFF,TGTGCCAGCAGCCTGACAGGAATTAACACTGAAGCTTTCTTT
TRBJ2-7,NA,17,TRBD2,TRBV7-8,CASSPPWGLSIRDEQYF,TGTGCCAGCAGCCCTCCTTGGGGACTATCGATTCGGGACGAGCAGTACTTC
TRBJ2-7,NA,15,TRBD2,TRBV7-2,CASSPLRREGSEQYF,TGTGCCAGCAGCCCCCTGAGGCGGGAGGGAAGCGAGCAGTACTTC
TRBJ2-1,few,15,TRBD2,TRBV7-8,CASSLWTSGNNEQFF,TGTGCCAGCAGCTTATGGACTAGCGGGAATAATGAGCAGTTCTTC
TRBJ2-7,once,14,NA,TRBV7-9,CASSLGLGGYEQYF,TGTGCCAGCAGCTTAGGACTAGGGGGCTACGAGCAGTACTTC
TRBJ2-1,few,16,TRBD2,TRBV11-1,CASSPPGAGAGNEQFF,TGTGCCAGCAGCCCACCCGGCGCGGGAGCGGGCAATGAGCAGTTCTTC
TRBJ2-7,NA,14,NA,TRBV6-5,CASRDGTRVREQYF,TGTGCCAGCAGGGACGGGACTCGGGTCCGCGAGCAGTACTTC
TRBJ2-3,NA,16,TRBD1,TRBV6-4,CASSVRQGANTDTQYF,TGTGCCAGCAGTGTTCGCCAGGGGGCCAACACAGATACGCAGTATTTT
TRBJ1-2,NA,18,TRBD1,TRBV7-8,CASSLAAPLTGKGYGYTF,TGTGCCAGCAGCTTAGCAGCACCCCTGACAGGGAAAGGTTATGGCTACACCTTC
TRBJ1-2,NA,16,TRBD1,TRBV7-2,CASSPGPGQGNYGYTF,TGTGCCAGCAGCCCAGGGCCGGGACAGGGTAACTATGGCTACACCTTC